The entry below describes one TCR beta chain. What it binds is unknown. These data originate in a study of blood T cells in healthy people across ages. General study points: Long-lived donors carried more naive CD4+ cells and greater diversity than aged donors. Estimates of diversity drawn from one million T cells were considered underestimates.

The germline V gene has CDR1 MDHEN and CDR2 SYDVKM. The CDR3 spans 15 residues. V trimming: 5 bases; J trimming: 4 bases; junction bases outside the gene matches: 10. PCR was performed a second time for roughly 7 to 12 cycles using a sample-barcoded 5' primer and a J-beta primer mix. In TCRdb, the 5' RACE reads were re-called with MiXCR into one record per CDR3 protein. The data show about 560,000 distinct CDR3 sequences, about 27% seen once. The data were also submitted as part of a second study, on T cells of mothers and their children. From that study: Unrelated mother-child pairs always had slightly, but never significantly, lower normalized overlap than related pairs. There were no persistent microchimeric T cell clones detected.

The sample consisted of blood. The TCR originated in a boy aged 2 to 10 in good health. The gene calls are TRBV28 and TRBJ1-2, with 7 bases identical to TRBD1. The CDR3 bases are TGTGCCAGCAGTCTCACCCAGGGGGTCCCCTATGGCTACACCTTC. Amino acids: CASSLTQGVPYGYTF.